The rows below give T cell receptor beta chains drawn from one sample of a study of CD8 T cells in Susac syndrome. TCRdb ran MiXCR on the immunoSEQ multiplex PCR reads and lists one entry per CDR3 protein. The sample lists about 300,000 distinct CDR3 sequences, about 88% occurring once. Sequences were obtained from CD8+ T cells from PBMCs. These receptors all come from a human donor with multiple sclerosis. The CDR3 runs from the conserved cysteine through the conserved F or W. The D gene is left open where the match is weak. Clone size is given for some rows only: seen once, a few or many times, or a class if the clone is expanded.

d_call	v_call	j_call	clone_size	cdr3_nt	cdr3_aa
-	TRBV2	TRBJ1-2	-	TGTGCCAGCAGCCCCCGGGGACCCCTGGAGGGCTACACCTTC	CASSPRGPLEGYTF
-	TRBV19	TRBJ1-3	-	TGTGCCAGTAGTCCCGGGACTCTCTCTGGAAACACCATATATTTT	CASSPGTLSGNTIYF
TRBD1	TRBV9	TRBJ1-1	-	TGTGCCAGCAGCGTGGACAGGGGTATGGACACTGAAGCTTTCTTT	CASSVDRGMDTEAFF
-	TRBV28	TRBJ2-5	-	TGTGCCAGCGGCGGGACAGTCCAAGAGACCCAGTACTTC	CASGGTVQETQYF
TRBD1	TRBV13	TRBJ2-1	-	TGTGCCAGCATCTATACTCGCCAGGGGGCGCTTAGCCTAAATGAGCAGTTCTTC	CASIYTRQGALSLNEQFF
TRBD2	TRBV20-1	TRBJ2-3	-	TGCAGTGCTGACCAGGGGACTAGCGGGAGGGTCACAGATACGCAGTATTTT	CSADQGTSGRVTDTQYF
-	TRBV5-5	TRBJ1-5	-	TGTGCCAGCAGCTCGTGGGTCGATTGGCCCCAGCATTTT	CASSSWVDWPQHF
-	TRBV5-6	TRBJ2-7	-	TGTGCCAGCAGCTTGCAGGGGATTAACTACGAGCAGTACTTC	CASSLQGINYEQYF
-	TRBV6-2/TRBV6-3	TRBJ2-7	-	TGTGCCAGCAGCGACCCTAGCGAGAATTACGACGAGCAGTACTTC	CASSDPSENYDEQYF
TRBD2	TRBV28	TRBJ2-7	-	TGTGCCAGCACCATCGGGACTAGCGGGAGCTACGAGCAGTACTTC	CASTIGTSGSYEQYF
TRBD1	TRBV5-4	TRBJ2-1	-	TGTGCCAGCAGCTACGGACAGGGGTCCGACAATGAGCAGTTCTTC	CASSYGQGSDNEQFF
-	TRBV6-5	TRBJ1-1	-	TGTGCCAGCAGTTACTCAGCAGGGCGCATGAACACTGAAGCTTTCTTT	CASSYSAGRMNTEAFF
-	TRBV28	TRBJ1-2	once	TGTGCCAGCAACGGGCTAGCGGATGGCTACACCTTC	CASNGLADGYTF
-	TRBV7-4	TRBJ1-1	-	TGTGCCAGCAGCTTAACTCCCCTGAAGATCGGGCTCACTGAAGCTTTCTTT	CASSLTPLKIGLTEAFF
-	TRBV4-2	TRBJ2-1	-	TGTGCCAGCAGCCAGCAAGACAGCTACAATGAGCAGTTCTTC	CASSQQDSYNEQFF
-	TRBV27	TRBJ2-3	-	TGTGCCAGCAGTTTGAGGCAGGACTTCGAAGATACGCAGTATTTT	CASSLRQDFEDTQYF
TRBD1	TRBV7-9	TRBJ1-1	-	TGTGCCAGCAGCTTACCCCGGGGACAGGTGAACACTGAAGCTTTCTTT	CASSLPRGQVNTEAFF
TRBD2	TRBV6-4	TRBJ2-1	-	TGTGCCAGCGCACCGGAGGCGACTAGCGACAATGAGCAGTTCTTC	CASAPEATSDNEQFF
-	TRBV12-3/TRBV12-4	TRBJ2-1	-	TGTGCCAGCAGCACTACAGTTAACAATGAGCAGTTCTTC	CASSTTVNNEQFF
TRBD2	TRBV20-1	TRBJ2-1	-	TGCAGTGCTTCAGGGACTAGTAGCAATGAGCAGTTCTTC	CSASGTSSNEQFF
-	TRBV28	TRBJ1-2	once	TGTGCCAGCAATCCCGACGACGGGGCAAGCTATGGCTACACCTTC	CASNPDDGASYGYTF
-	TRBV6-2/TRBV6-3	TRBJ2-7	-	TGTGCCAGCAGTATGACACGTCACGAGCAGTACTTC	CASSMTRHEQYF
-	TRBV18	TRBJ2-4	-	TGTGCCAGCTCACCCCAGGGATGGGCCAAAAACATTCAGTACTTC	CASSPQGWAKNIQYF
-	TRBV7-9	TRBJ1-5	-	TGTGCCAGCAGCTTAGGGCAGGGCTGGAATCAGCCCCAGCATTTT	CASSLGQGWNQPQHF
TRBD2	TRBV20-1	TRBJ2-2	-	TGCAGTGCTAGAGATCAGCGGGGGGCCAACACCGGGGAGCTGTTTTTT	CSARDQRGANTGELFF
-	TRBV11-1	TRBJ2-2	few	TGTGCCAGCAGCTTGGAGGGGAACACCGGGGAGCTGTTTTTT	CASSLEGNTGELFF
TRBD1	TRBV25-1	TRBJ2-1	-	TGTGCCAGCAGTGAACCAACAGGGGCCCACTACAATGAGCAGTTCTTC	CASSEPTGAHYNEQFF
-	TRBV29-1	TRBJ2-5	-	TGCAGCGTTGAATCCAGTCCCGAGACCCAGTACTTC	CSVESSPETQYF
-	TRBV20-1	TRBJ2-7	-	TGCAGTGCTAGAGATCCGCCCCTAGAGCAGTACTTC	CSARDPPLEQYF
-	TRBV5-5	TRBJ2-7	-	TGTGCCAGCAGCTTGGCCGGACAGAGCTTTTACGAGCAGTACTTC	CASSLAGQSFYEQYF
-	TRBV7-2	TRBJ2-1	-	TGTGCCAGCAGCTTACTCCAGCCTCTGTTCTTC	CASSLLQPLFF
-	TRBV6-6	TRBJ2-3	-	TGTGCCAGCAGTTACTCGGCAGACACAGATACGCAGTATTTT	CASSYSADTDTQYF
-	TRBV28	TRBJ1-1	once	TGTGCCAGCAGTTTATCTGGCGGAAGAGCTGAAGCTTTCTTT	CASSLSGGRAEAFF
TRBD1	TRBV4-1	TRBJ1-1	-	TGCGCCAGCAGCCCTCCTGGACAGGGAAATGAAGCTTTCTTT	CASSPPGQGNEAFF
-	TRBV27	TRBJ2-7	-	TGTGCCAGCAGTTTAATGAACTCCTACGAGCAGTACTTC	CASSLMNSYEQYF
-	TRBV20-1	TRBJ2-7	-	TGCAGTGTCAGAGATCGGGACAAGCCCTACGAGCAGTACTTC	CSVRDRDKPYEQYF
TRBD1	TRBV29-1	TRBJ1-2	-	TGCAGCGCACCAGACAGGGTCGCTAACTATGGCTACACCTTC	CSAPDRVANYGYTF
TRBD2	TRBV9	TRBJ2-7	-	TGTGCCAGCAGCGCCCCGGGGGGACGGGCCGAGCAGTACTTC	CASSAPGGRAEQYF
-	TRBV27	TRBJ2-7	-	TGTGCCAGCAGTTTATCGAGCCCGACCTCCTACGAGCAGTACTTC	CASSLSSPTSYEQYF
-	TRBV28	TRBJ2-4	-	TGTGCCAGCAGTTTCGGGTCGGGGGAGGTAGCCAAAAACATTCAGTACTTC	CASSFGSGEVAKNIQYF
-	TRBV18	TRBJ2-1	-	TGTGCCAGCTCACCAGGGGGCCGGACCTTGCCCTACAATGAGCAGTTCTTC	CASSPGGRTLPYNEQFF
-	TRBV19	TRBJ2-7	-	TGTGCCAGTAGTATAACCAGATCATCCTACGAGCAGTACTTC	CASSITRSSYEQYF
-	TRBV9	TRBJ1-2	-	TGTGCCAGCAGCGTAGAGGGCATAGGAGGGGATGGCTACACCTTC	CASSVEGIGGDGYTF
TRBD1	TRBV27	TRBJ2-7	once	TGTGCCAGCAGTTATAGCGACCCCGGGACAGGGTTCTACGAGCAGTACTTC	CASSYSDPGTGFYEQYF
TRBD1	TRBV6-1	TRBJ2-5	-	TGTGCCATCGGATACCTACAGGGGACGCAAGAGACCCAGTACTTC	CAIGYLQGTQETQYF
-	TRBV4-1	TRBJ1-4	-	TGCGCCAGCAGCCAAGATGGGCAGGGATTCGAAAAACTGTTTTTT	CASSQDGQGFEKLFF
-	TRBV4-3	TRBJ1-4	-	TGCGCCAGCAGCCAAGATCGGGTTCTTAATGAAAAACTGTTTTTT	CASSQDRVLNEKLFF
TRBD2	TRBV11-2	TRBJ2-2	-	TGTGCCAGCAGCTTAGTTCGGGGGGTGAACACCGGGGAGCTGTTTTTT	CASSLVRGVNTGELFF
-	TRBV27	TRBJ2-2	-	TGTGCCAGCGCCCCGGGCCTCGGGGAGCTGTTTTTT	CASAPGLGELFF
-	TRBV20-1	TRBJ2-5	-	TGCAGTGCTAGAGTCAACGGGCGGGGCCAAAACAGGGAGACCCAGTACTTC	CSARVNGRGQNRETQYF
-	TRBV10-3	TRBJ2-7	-	TGTGCCACCATAGCCCAGATAGCGGACTACGAGCAGTACTTC	CATIAQIADYEQYF
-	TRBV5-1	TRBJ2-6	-	TGCGCCAGCATACCTGGGGGACTGGGGGCCAACGTCCTGACTTTC	CASIPGGLGANVLTF
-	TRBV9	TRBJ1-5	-	TGTGCCAGCAGCGGGAAGGATGGGAGCAATCAGCCCCAGCATTTT	CASSGKDGSNQPQHF